This T cell receptor (beta chain) appears in the sequencing data of a study of blood T cell repertoires in COVID-19. In the study overall: Material from acute and convalescent COVID-19 was sourced from the United States, Italy and Spain. T cells, B-cell-depleted T cells, or PBMCs supplied cDNA or gDNA.

This clone was seen a few times. CDR1 SGHRS and CDR2 YFSETQ come from the germline V gene. The CDR3 length is 14 residues. The trim removed 4 bases at V and 12 bases at J, leaving 9 bases unmatched. As processed by the authors: Using reference gene primer amplification, nucleated cell counts were estimated. The repertoire was sequenced with immunoSEQ multiplex PCR; TCRdb's copy has only in-frame clones and lacks some. V, J and clone size were drawn from that table, and D and trimming were deduced from the DNA. The sample holds tens of thousands of clones; roughly 90% are singletons and the top ten take around 7.7%.

The V call is TRBV5-1, the J call TRBJ1-6; 8 positions agree with TRBD1. Sequencing was done on a sample of peripheral blood. This receptor was obtained from a woman aged 60-70 years with active COVID-19. The CDR3 loop reads CASSQGQEVGPLHF. The CDR3 DNA is TGCGCCAGCAGCCAGGGACAGGAGGTGGGACCCCTCCACTTT.